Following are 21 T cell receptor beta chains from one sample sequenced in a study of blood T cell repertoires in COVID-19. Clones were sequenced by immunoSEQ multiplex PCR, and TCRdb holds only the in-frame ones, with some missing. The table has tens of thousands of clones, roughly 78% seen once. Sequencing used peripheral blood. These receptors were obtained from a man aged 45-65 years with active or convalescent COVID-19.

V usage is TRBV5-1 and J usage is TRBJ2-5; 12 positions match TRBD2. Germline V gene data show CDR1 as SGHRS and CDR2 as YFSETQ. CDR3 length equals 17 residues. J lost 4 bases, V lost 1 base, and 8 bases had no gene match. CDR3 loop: CASSLLAGGPVGETQYF. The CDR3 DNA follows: TGCGCCAGCAGCTTGCTAGCGGGGGGGCCGGTGGGAGAGACCCAGTACTTC.

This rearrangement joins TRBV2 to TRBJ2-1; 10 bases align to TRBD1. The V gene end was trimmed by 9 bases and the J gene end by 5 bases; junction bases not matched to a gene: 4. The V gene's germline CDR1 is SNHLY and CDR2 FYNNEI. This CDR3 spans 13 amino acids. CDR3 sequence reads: CASRQGANNEQFF. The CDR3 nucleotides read TGTGCCAGTCGACAGGGGGCGAACAATGAGCAGTTCTTC.

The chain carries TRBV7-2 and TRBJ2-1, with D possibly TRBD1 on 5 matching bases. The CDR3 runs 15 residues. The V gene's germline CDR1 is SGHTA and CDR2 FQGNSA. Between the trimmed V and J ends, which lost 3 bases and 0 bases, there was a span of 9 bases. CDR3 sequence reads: CASSLVGVSYNEQFF. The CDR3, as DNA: TGTGCCAGCAGCTTGGTAGGGGTCTCCTACAATGAGCAGTTCTTC.

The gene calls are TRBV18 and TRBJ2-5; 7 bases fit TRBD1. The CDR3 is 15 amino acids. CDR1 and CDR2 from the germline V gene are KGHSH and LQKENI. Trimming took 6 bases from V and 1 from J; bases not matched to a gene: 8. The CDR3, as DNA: TGTGCCAGCTCCCAAAACAGGGACAGCCAAGAGACCCAGTACTTC. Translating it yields CASSQNRDSQETQYF. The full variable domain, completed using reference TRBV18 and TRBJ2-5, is NAGVMQNPRHLVRRRGQEARLRCSPMKGHSHVYWYRQLPEEGLKFMVYLQKENIIDESGMPKERFSAEFPKEGPSILRIQQVVRGDSAAYFCASSQNRDSQETQYFGPGTRLLVL.

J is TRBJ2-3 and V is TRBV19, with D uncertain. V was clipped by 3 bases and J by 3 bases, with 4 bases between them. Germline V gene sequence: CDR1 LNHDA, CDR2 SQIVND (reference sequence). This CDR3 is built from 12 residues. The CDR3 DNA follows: TGTGCCAGTAGTATTAATACAGATACGCAGTATTTT. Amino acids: CASSINTDTQYF.

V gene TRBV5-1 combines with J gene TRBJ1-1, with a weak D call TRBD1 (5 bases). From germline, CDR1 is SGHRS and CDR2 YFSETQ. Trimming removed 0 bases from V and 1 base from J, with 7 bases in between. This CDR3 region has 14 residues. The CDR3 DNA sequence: TGCGCCAGCAGCTTGGCGGGGGGGAACACTGAAGCTTTCTTT. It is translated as CASSLAGGNTEAFF.

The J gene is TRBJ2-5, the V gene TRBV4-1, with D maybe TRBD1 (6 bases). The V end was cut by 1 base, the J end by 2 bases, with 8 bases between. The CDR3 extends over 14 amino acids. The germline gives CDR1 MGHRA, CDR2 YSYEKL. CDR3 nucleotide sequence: TGCGCCAGCAGCCAAGGAGGGGGACAAGAGACCCAGTACTTC. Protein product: CASSQGGGQETQYF.

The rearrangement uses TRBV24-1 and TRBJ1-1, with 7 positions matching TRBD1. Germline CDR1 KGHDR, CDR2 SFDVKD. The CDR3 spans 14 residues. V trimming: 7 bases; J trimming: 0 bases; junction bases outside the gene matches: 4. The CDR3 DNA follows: TGTGCCACCAGGACAGGGTCCATGAACACTGAAGCTTTCTTT. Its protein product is CATRTGSMNTEAFF.

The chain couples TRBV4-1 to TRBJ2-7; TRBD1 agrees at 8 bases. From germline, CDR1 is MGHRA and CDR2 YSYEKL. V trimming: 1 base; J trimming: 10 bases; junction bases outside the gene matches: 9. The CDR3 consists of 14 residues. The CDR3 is CASSQVGQVRRQYV. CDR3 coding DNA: TGCGCCAGCAGCCAAGTGGGACAGGTCCGCAGACAGTACGTC.

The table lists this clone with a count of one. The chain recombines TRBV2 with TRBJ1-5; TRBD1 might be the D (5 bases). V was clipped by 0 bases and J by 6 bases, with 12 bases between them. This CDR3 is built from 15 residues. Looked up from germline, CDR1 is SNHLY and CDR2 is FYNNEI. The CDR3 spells CASSEALGRAQPQHF. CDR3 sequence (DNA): TGTGCCAGCAGTGAAGCGCTCGGCAGGGCTCAGCCCCAGCATTTT. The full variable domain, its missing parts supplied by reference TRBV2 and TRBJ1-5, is EPEVTQTPSHQVTQMGQEVILRCVPISNHLYFYWYRQILGQKVEFLVSFYNNEISEKSEIFDDQFSVERPDGSNFTLKIRSTKLEDSAMYFCASSEALGRAQPQHFGDGTRLSIL.

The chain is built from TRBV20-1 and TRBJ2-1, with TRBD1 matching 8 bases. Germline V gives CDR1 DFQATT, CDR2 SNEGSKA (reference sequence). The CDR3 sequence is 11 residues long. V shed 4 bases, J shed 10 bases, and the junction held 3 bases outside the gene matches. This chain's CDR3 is CSAKQGVEQFF. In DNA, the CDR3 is TGCAGTGCTAAACAGGGGGTGGAGCAGTTCTTC.

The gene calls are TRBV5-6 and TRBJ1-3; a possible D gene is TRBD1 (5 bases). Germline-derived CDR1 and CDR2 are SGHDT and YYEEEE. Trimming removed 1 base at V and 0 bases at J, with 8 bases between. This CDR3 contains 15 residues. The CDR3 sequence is CASSLQGHSGNTIYF. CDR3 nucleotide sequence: TGTGCCAGCAGCTTGCAGGGCCACTCTGGAAACACCATATATTTT.

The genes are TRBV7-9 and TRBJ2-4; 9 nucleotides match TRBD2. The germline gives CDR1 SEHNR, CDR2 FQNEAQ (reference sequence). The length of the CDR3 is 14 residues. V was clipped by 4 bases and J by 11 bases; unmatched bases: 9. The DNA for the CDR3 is TGTGCCAGCAGCTCCTTAGCGGGGGAAAGTTTTCAGTACTTC. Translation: CASSSLAGESFQYF.

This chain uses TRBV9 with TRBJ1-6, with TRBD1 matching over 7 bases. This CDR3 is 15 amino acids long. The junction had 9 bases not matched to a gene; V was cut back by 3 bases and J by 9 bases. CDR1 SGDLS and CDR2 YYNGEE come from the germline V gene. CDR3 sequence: CASSARTGTSSPLHF. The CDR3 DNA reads TGTGCCAGCAGCGCAAGGACAGGAACGAGTTCACCCCTCCACTTT. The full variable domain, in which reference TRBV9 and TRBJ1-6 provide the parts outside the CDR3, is DSGVTQTPKHLITATGQRVTLRCSPRSGDLSVYWYQQSLDQGLQFLIQYYNGEERAKGNILERFSAQQFPDLHSELNLSSLELGDSALYFCASSARTGTSSPLHFGNGTRLTVT.

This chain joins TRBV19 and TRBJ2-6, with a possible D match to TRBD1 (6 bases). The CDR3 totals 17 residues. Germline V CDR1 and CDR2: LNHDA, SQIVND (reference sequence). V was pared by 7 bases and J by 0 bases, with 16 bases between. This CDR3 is CASTYDRFSSGANVLTF. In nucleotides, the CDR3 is TGTGCCAGTACCTATGACAGGTTTAGCTCTGGGGCCAACGTCCTGACTTTC. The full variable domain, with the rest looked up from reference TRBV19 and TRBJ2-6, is DGGITQSPKYLFRKEGQNVTLSCEQNLNHDAMYWYRQDPGQGLRLIYYSQIVNDFQKGDIAEGYSVSREKKESFPLTVTSAQKNPTAFYLCASTYDRFSSGANVLTFGAGSRLTVL.

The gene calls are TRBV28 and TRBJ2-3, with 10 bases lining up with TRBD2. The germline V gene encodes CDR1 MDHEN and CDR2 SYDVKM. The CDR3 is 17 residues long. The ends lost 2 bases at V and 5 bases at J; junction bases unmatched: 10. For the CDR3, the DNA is TGTGCCAGCAGTTTAACCGTAGCGGGGGGCCGAGGAGATACGCAGTATTTT. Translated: CASSLTVAGGRGDTQYF.

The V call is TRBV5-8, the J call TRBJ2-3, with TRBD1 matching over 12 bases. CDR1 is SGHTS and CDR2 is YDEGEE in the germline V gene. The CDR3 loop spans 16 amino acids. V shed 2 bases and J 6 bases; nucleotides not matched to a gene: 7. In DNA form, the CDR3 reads TGTGCCAGCAGCTTAGGGACAGGGGGCAAAAGGGATACGCAGTATTTT. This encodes CASSLGTGGKRDTQYF.

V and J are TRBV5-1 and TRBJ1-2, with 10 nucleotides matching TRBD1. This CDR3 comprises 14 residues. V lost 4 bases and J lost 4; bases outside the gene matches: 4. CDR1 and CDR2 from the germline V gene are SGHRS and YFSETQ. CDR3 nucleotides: TGCGCCAGCAGCGGGGGACAGGGGAGCTATGGCTACACCTTC. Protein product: CASSGGQGSYGYTF.

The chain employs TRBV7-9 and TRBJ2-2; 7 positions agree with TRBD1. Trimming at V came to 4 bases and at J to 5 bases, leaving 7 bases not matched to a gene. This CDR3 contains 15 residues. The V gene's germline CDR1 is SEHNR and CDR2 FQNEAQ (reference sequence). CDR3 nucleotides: TGTGCCAGCAGCTCCGGGACAGCCGGGACCGGGGAGCTGTTTTTT. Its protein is CASSSGTAGTGELFF.

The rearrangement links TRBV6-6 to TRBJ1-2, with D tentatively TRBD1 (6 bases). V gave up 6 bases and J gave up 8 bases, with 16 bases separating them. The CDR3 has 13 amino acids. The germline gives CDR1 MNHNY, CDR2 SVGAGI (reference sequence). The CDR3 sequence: CASSQRQEAGYTF. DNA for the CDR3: TGTGCCAGCAGCCAAAGACAGGAAGCGGGCTACACCTTC.

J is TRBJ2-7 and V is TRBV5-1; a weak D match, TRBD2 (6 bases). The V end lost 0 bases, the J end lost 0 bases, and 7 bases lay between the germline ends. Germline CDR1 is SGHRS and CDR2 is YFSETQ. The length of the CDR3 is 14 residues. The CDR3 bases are TGCGCCAGCAGCTTGGGGGACTCCTCCTACGAGCAGTACTTC. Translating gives CASSLGDSSYEQYF.